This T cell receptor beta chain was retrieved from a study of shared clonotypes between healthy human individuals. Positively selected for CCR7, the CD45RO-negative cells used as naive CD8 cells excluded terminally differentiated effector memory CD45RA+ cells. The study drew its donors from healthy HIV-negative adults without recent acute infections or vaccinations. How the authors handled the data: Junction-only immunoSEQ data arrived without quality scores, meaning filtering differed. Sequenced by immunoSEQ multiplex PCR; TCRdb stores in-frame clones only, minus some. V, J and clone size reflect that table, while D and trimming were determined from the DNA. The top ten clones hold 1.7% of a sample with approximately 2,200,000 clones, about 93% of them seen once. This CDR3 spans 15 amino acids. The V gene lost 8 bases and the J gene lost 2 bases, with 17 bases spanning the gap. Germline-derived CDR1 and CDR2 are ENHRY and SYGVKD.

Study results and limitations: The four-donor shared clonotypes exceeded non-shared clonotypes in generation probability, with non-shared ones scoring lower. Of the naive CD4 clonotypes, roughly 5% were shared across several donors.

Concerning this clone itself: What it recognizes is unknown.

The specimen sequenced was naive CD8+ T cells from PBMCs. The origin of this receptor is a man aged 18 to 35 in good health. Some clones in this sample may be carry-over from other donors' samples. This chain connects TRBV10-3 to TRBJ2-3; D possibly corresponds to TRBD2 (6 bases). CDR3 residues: CAISSGDSATDTQYF. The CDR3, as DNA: TGTGCCATCTCTTCGGGGGATTCCGCCACAGATACGCAGTATTTT.